This TCR beta chain was documented in a study of breast tumors, draining lymph nodes, adjacent tissues (dated by TCRdb to the mid-2010s). Broadly, across the study: The study compared TCR beta repertoires across tumor, adjacent nontumor tissue and axillary lymph nodes from breast cancer patients. In human breast cancer, the study set out to assess how tumor, surrounding tissue and draining lymph node repertoires relate to one another and whether T cells might be exchanged between them.

The instrument given in TCRdb is Illumina HiSeq 2000. Multiplex PCR amplification was used to generate the TCR beta chain libraries. The amplified TCR beta chain products were analyzed by high-throughput sequencing. TCRdb reprocessing: public reads trimmed at Q25 with fastp, clones called with MiXCR, in-frame beta chains kept. One record per CDR3 amino acid sequence lists the most common genes and DNA. Counted in this sample were fewer than 200,000 distinct CDR3 sequences; around a third of them appeared once. About 4.5% of the sample lies in the top ten. From cysteine to phenylalanine, the CDR3 is 16 amino acids long. The kept DNA is CDR3 alone, 48 bases in frame from the first base. CDR1 and CDR2 are read off the germline V gene as LGHNT and FRNRAP. Trimmed from V: 6 bases; trimmed from J: 6 bases; junction bases lacking a gene match: 12. Of note for this clonotype: The clone's antigen remains unknown. No clone much larger than this one lies a single base away; base qualities are absent.

The axillary draining lymph nodes of breast cancer patients were the source of the lymph node samples. Beyond this particular receptor, the publication reports: In luminal-like breast cancer, tumor and nontumor tissue repertoires resembled each other significantly more than in basal-like breast cancer. The data were considered consistent with most tumor T cells being derived from the lymph node and subsequently expanding within tumor tissue. Tumor T-cell repertoires showed less diversity than lymph node repertoires and more diversity than nontumor tissue repertoires, and tumor T-cell repertoires showed preferential V and J gene usage. Rather than being directly demonstrated, the conclusion that tumor T cells originate in lymph nodes was presented as consistent with a hypothesis.

Sequences were obtained from axillary lymph node tissue. The receptor comes from a female donor with breast cancer. Some clones in this sample may be carry-over from other donors' samples. This receptor chain uses TRBV12-5 and TRBJ2-3, with 10 central nucleotides matching TRBD2. CDR3 reads: CASGPLLAGVWDTQYF. The nucleotide sequence is TGTGCTAGTGGCCCCCTCCTAGCGGGAGTGTGGGATACGCAGTATTTT.